The TCR beta chain described here comes from a study of shared clonotypes between healthy human individuals. Study-level points and caveats: The study's rarefaction showed incomplete sorted-subset sequencing despite large depth.

The healthy adult donors were HIV-negative and reported no recent acute infections or vaccinations. To note about this clone: Its antigen is not known.

The material for each subset, its genomic DNA, was split evenly across several immunoSEQ plates. Only in-frame clones appear in the TCRdb table, and some are missing; sequencing was by immunoSEQ multiplex PCR. The sample yields roughly 720,000 clones, around 90% seen once. This receptor was identified in a man between 18 and 29 years old in good health. Some clones in this sample may be carry-over from other donors' samples. The material sequenced was memory CD8+ T cells from PBMCs. Subset meaning: CD45RO+ cells pooled with CCR7-negative TemRA cells.

The CDR3 loop reads CASSPRQNYEQYF. The CDR3 coding sequence is TGTGCCAGTAGTCCCCGACAGAACTACGAGCAGTACTTC. The V gene is TRBV19, the J gene TRBJ2-7; D possibly corresponds to TRBD1 (5 bases). Trimming shortened V by 5 bases and J by 3 bases, and 11 bases separated the two germline ends. Germline assignment: CDR1 LNHDA and CDR2 SQIVND (reference sequence). The CDR3 length is 13 residues. Full variable domain (rest looked up from reference TRBV19 and TRBJ2-7): DGGITQSPKYLFRKEGQNVTLSCEQNLNHDAMYWYRQDPGQGLRLIYYSQIVNDFQKGDIAEGYSVSREKKESFPLTVTSAQKNPTAFYLCASSPRQNYEQYFGPGTRLTVT.